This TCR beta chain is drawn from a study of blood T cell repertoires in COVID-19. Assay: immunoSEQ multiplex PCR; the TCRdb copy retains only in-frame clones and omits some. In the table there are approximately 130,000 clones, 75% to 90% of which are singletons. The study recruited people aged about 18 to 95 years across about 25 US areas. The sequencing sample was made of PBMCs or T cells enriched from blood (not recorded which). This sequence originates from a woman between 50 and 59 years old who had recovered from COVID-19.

The CDR3 nucleotides are TGTGCCAGCAGCCGGCAGGGGCTTGGCTCTGGGGCCAACGTCCTGACTTTC. Translated: CASSRQGLGSGANVLTF. The V gene is TRBV7-9, the J gene TRBJ2-6, with D possibly being TRBD1 (6 bases). The CDR3 contains 17 residues. CDR1 and CDR2 from the germline V gene are SEHNR and FQNEAQ (reference sequence). V was trimmed by 5 bases and J by 0 bases, leaving 14 bases between them.